A single sample gave rise to the 14 T cell receptor beta chains below, sequenced in a study of blood T cell repertoires in COVID-19. Using immunoSEQ multiplex PCR, the repertoire was profiled, and TCRdb retains in-frame clones only, with some absent. The table has 180,000 or so clones, approximately 82% seen once. The specimen sequenced was PBMCs or T cells enriched from blood (not recorded which). Receptors originate from a woman in her forties or fifties who had recovered from COVID-19.

The J gene is TRBJ1-1, the V gene TRBV7-2; D is perhaps TRBD1 (5 bases). Per germline, CDR1 SGHTA and CDR2 FQGNSA. Trimming stripped 7 bases from V and 7 bases from J, with 16 bases between. The CDR3 is 13 amino acids. This CDR3 reads CASTLGGGDEAFF. As DNA, the CDR3 is TGTGCCAGCACCCTGGGCGGGGGAGATGAAGCTTTCTTT.

This clone was seen once. The chain carries TRBV27 and TRBJ1-4, with a tentative D call TRBD1 (5 bases). Deletions cut 3 bases from V and 7 bases from J, with 15 bases between. Germline V gene data show CDR1 as MNHEY and CDR2 as SMNVEV (reference sequence). The CDR3 has 15 amino acids. The CDR3 DNA sequence: TGTGCCAGCAGTTTTCAACGGGACTGGGCTGAAAAACTGTTTTTT. Translating gives CASSFQRDWAEKLFF.

V gene TRBV28 combines with J gene TRBJ2-1; TRBD1 agrees at 7 bases. The germline CDR1 and CDR2 sequences are MDHEN and SYDVKM. CDR3 length: 15 residues. With V trimmed by 1 base and J by 0 bases, 0 bases remained unmatched. The CDR3 sequence is CASSLSGGSYNEQFF. The CDR3 DNA sequence: TGTGCCAGCAGTTTATCAGGGGGCTCCTACAATGAGCAGTTCTTC.

The chain links TRBV15 to TRBJ2-5, with 9 bases that match TRBD1. The J segment lost 4 bases and the V segment lost 9 bases, leaving 9 bases of the junction unmatched. Germline assignment: CDR1 LNHNV and CDR2 YYDKDF (reference sequence). The CDR3 runs to 14 residues. CDR3 DNA sequence: TGTGCCACTTCGCCGGACAGGGGAACAGAGACCCAGTACTTC. This translates into CATSPDRGTETQYF.

The V gene is TRBV5-1, the J gene TRBJ1-6; D is undetermined. Looked up from germline, CDR1 is SGHRS and CDR2 is YFSETQ. V lost 1 base, J lost 4 bases, and 9 bases lay in between. The CDR3 runs 15 residues. The CDR3 protein is CASSLMADYNSPLHF. DNA for the CDR3: TGCGCCAGCAGCTTGATGGCGGATTATAATTCACCCCTCCACTTT.

To note about this clone: The junction shows a germline mismatch at one end, possibly a read error. The CDR3 is CASSLTGGTDTQYF. DNA of the CDR3: TGTGCTAGCAGCTTAACAGGGGGCACAGATACGCAGTATTTT. The chain combines TRBV7-7 with TRBJ2-3, with 7 bases identical to TRBD1. The CDR3 has 14 residues. Germline V gene lookup returns CDR1 SSHAT and CDR2 FNYEAQ (reference sequence). Together with reference TRBV7-7 and TRBJ2-3, the CDR3 gives the full variable domain: GAGVSQSPRYKVTKRGQDVTLRCDPISSHATLYWYQQALGQGPEFLTYFNYEAQPDKSGLPSDRFSAERPEGSISTLTIQRTEQRDSAMYRCASSLTGGTDTQYFGPGTRLTVL.

The chain recombines TRBV5-1 with TRBJ1-2; D is possibly TRBD1 (6 bases). CDR1 SGHRS and CDR2 YFSETQ come from the germline V gene. V gave up 3 bases and J gave up 8 bases, with 14 bases separating them. The CDR3 length is 13 residues. CDR3 residues: CASSWGTNRGYTF. CDR3 sequence (DNA): TGCGCCAGCAGCTGGGGGACAAATCGGGGCTACACCTTC.

The rearrangement joins TRBV7-8 to TRBJ1-1; tentative D call: TRBD1 (5 bases). CDR3 length: 15 amino acids. Germline assignment: CDR1 SGHVS and CDR2 FQNEAQ. The ends were cut back, 5 bases at V and 1 base at J, with 14 bases in the middle. The CDR3 sequence: CASSELRGWNTEAFF. As DNA, the CDR3 is TGTGCCAGCAGCGAATTAAGGGGCTGGAACACTGAAGCTTTCTTT.

On this clone: Distinct nucleotide sequences in the sample also encode this CDR3. V and J are TRBV2 and TRBJ2-5, with TRBD2 as a possible D gene (5 bases). The CDR3 covers 15 residues. CDR1 and CDR2 (germline): SNHLY, FYNNEI. V lost 6 bases to trimming and J lost 6 bases, with 20 bases between them. The CDR3 nucleotides are TGTGCCAGCAGCCTGGAAGGAGGAAGAGAACAGACCCAGTACTTC. Its protein product is CASSLEGGREQTQYF.

V usage is TRBV7-9 and J usage is TRBJ1-1; a possible D gene is TRBD1 (5 bases). Trimming left V 1 base short and J 1 base short, with 10 bases between. The CDR3 runs 15 residues. Germline-derived CDR1 and CDR2 are SEHNR and FQNEAQ (reference sequence). This CDR3 is CASSLVGGTNTEAFF. The CDR3 DNA reads TGTGCCAGCAGCTTAGTGGGGGGGACGAACACTGAAGCTTTCTTT.

The chain uses TRBV7-2 and TRBJ2-2; D is perhaps TRBD2 (5 bases). V was pared by 3 bases and J by 4 bases, with 12 bases between. Germline assignment: CDR1 SGHTA and CDR2 FQGNSA. The CDR3 consists of 15 residues. CDR3 in amino acids: CASSFRVGVTGELFF. The CDR3 DNA follows: TGTGCCAGCAGCTTTCGGGTGGGAGTCACCGGGGAGCTGTTTTTT. The full variable domain, with the rest looked up from reference TRBV7-2 and TRBJ2-2, is GAGVSQSPSNKVTEKGKDVELRCDPISGHTALYWYRQSLGQGLEFLIYFQGNSAPDKSGLPSDRFSAERTGGSVSTLTIQRTQQEDSAVYLCASSFRVGVTGELFFGEGSRLTVL.

This chain connects TRBV28 to TRBJ2-5; 7 bases align to TRBD1. Trimming cost V 5 bases and J 5 bases; bases outside gene matches: 11. Germline lookup yields CDR1 MDHEN and CDR2 SYDVKM. This CDR3 spans 15 amino acids. The CDR3 DNA is TGTGCCAGCAGTCAAACCGGGACAGCCTTGGAGACCCAGTACTTC. It specifies CASSQTGTALETQYF.

This rearrangement joins TRBV18 to TRBJ1-1; tentative D call: TRBD1 (5 bases). From germline, CDR1 is KGHSH and CDR2 LQKENI. Trimming shortened V by 5 bases and J by 0 bases, and 10 bases separated the two germline ends. CDR3 length: 14 residues. CDR3 residues: CASSTGTMNTEAFF. The CDR3 bases are TGTGCCAGCTCAACAGGAACTATGAACACTGAAGCTTTCTTT.

This clone was seen just once. J is TRBJ1-2 and V is TRBV10-3, with 8 bases lining up with TRBD1. Losses at the gene ends were 6 bases for V and 6 bases for J; bases not matched to a gene: 6. From germline, CDR1 is ENHRY and CDR2 SYGVKD. CDR3 length: 13 residues. The CDR3 spells CAIRIQGADGYTF. The CDR3 nucleotides read TGTGCCATCAGAATCCAGGGGGCAGATGGCTACACCTTC.